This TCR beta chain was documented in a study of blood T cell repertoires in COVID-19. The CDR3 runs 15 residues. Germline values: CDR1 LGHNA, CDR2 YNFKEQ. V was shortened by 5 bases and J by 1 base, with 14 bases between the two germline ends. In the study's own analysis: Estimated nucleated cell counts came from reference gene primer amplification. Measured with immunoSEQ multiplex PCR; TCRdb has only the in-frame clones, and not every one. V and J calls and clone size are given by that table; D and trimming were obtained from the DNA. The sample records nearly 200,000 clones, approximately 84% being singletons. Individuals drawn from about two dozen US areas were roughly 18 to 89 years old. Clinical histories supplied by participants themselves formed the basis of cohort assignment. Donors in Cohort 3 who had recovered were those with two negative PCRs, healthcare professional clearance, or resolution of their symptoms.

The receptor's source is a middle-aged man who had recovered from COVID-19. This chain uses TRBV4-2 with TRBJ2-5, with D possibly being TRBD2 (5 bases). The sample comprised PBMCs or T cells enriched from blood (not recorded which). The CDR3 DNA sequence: TGTGCCAGCAGCTCGACGGGGAAGGGCCAAGAGACCCAGTACTTC. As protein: CASSSTGKGQETQYF.